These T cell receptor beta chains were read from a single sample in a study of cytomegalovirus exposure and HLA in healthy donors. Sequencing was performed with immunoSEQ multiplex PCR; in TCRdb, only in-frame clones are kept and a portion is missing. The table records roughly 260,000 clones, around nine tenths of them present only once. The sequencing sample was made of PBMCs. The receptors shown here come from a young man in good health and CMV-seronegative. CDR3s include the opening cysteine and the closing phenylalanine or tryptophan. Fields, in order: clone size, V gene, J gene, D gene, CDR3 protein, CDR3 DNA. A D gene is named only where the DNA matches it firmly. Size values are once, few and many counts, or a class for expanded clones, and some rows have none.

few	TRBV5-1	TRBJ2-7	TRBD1	CASSPGQSSYEQYF	TGCGCCAGCAGCCCGGGACAGAGCTCCTACGAGCAGTACTTC
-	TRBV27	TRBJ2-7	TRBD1	CASSGQGAPYEQYF	TGTGCCAGCAGTGGACAGGGGGCCCCCTACGAGCAGTACTTC
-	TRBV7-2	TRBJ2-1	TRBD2	CASSFRGLAGVYNEQFF	TGTGCCAGCAGCTTCCGAGGACTAGCGGGAGTTTACAATGAGCAGTTCTTC
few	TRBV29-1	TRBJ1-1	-	CTSSRGADTEAFF	TGCACCTCCAGTCGGGGGGCTGACACTGAAGCTTTCTTT
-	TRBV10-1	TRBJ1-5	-	CASRYRNSNQPQHF	TGCGCCAGCAGGTACAGGAATAGCAATCAGCCCCAGCATTTT
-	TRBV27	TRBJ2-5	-	CASSLYRDGGETQYF	TGTGCCAGCAGTTTATACAGGGATGGAGGAGAGACCCAGTACTTC
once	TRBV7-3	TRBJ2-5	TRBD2	CASSPGLAVETQYF	TGTGCCAGCAGCCCGGGACTAGCGGTGGAGACCCAGTACTTC
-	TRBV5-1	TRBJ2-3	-	CASSTSTSDTQYF	TGCGCCAGCAGCACCTCGACATCAGATACGCAGTATTTT
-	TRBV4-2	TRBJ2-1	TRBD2	CASSPLAGVSNEQFF	TGTGCCAGCAGCCCTCTAGCGGGAGTGAGTAATGAGCAGTTCTTC
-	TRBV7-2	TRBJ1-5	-	CASSLGSGVQPQHF	TGTGCCAGCAGCTTAGGCTCAGGGGTTCAGCCCCAGCATTTT
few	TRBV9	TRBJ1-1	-	CASSVDHSLSTEAFF	TGTGCCAGCAGCGTAGATCACAGCCTCTCCACTGAAGCTTTCTTT
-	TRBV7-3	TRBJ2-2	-	CASSLTQDTGELFF	TGTGCCAGCAGCTTAACACAAGACACCGGGGAGCTGTTTTTT
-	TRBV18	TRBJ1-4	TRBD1	CASSPPGQGATNEKLFF	TGTGCCAGCTCACCACCGGGACAGGGGGCGACTAATGAAAAACTGTTTTTT
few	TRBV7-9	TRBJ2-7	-	CASSIVTGHSYEQYF	TGTGCCAGCAGCATAGTGACAGGACACTCCTACGAGCAGTACTTC
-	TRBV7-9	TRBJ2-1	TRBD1	CASSYKGQYNEQFF	TGTGCCAGCAGCTACAAGGGACAGTACAATGAGCAGTTCTTC
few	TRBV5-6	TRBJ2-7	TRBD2	CASSWGTSGDYEQYF	TGTGCCAGCAGCTGGGGGACTAGCGGGGATTACGAGCAGTACTTC
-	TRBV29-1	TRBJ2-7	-	CSVAPNANRAYEQYF	TGCAGCGTTGCTCCAAACGCTAACAGAGCCTACGAGCAGTACTTC
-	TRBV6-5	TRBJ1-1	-	CASSNEAFF	TGTGCCAGCAGCAATGAAGCTTTCTTT
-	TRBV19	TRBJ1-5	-	CASSIYGVNNQPQHF	TGTGCCAGTAGTATTTACGGGGTAAACAATCAGCCCCAGCATTTT
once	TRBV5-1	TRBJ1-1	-	CASSLNRNEAFF	TGCGCCAGCAGCTTGAACAGGAATGAAGCTTTCTTT
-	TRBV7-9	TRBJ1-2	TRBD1	CASSGGDRVSGYTF	TGTGCCAGCAGCGGGGGGGACAGGGTATCTGGCTACACCTTC
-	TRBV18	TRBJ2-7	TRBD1	CASSTSTGSYEQYF	TGTGCCAGCTCAACCTCGACAGGGTCCTACGAGCAGTACTTC
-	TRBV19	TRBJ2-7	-	CASTSRNLGEQYF	TGTGCCAGTACCTCCCGGAACCTAGGCGAGCAGTACTTC
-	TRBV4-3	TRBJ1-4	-	CASSVREGNEKLFF	TGCGCCAGCAGCGTCAGGGAAGGCAACGAAAAACTGTTTTTT
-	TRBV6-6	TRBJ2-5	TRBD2	CASKAGGQETQYF	TGTGCCTCCAAGGCGGGGGGCCAAGAGACCCAGTACTTC
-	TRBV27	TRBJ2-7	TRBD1	CASSWGQGSYEQYF	TGTGCCAGCAGTTGGGGACAGGGTTCGTACGAGCAGTACTTC
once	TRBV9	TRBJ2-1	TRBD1	CASSVDRGEQFF	TGTGCCAGCAGCGTAGACAGGGGGGAGCAGTTCTTC
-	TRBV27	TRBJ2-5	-	CASSLRQRETQYF	TGTGCCAGCAGTTTACGACAGAGAGAGACCCAGTACTTC
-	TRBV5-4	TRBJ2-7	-	CASSPPGRGTYEQYF	TGTGCCAGCAGCCCCCCGGGACGGGGGACCTACGAGCAGTACTTC
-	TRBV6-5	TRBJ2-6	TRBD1	CASSRRGRGANVLTF	TGTGCCAGCAGCCGCAGGGGGCGTGGGGCCAACGTCCTGACTTTC
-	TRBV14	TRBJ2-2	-	CASSPLWPGELFF	TGTGCCAGCAGCCCCTTGTGGCCCGGGGAGCTGTTTTTT